Shown below are 14 T cell receptor beta chains from a single sample sequenced in a study of tumor-infiltrating lymphocytes in primary liver carcinoma. From around 500 ng of total RNA, TCR beta-specific cDNA was reverse-transcribed using a constant-region primer. Slightly modified ARM-PCR served as the procedure for the TCR beta libraries. These libraries came from three rounds of nested multiplex PCR. Primers for the first two PCR rounds were TRBV1-TRBV30 forward primers and a C-beta reverse primer (about 11 cycles per round). TCRdb processed the multiplex PCR reads anew with MiXCR; each CDR3 protein has one entry. Of under 200,000 distinct CDR3 sequences in the sample, 65% were seen once. Unsorted whole blood served as the source of blood RNA, and germline DNA was extracted as well. Specimen: peripheral blood. Receptor source: a woman aged 55-69 years with primary liver carcinoma and hepatitis B virus infection.

Turning to this clonotype: This clone may be a read error of a much larger clone one base away. CDR3 region: CASSLQGGGTNVLTF. The CDR3 DNA sequence: TGTGCCAGCAGTCTACAGGGAGGTGGGACCAACGTCCTGACTTTC. This rearrangement joins TRBV12-3 or TRBV12-4 to TRBJ2-6, with D perhaps given as TRBD1 or TRBD2 (6 bases each). The CDR3 sequence is 15 residues long.

This clonotype occurred a few times. This may be a read error, as it is one base from a much larger clone. V is TRBV11-3 and J is TRBJ1-4, with 7 bases aligning to TRBD1. The germline V gene encodes CDR1 SGHNT and CDR2 YENEEA. CDR3 length: 14 residues. The DNA for the CDR3 is TGTACCAGCAGCCTCGGGACAGCGGGGGGAAAACTGTTTTTT. It yields the protein CTSSLGTAGGKLFF.

Turning to this clonotype: Since the CDR3 does not end with the conserved phenylalanine or tryptophan, this likely comes from a read error. The chain carries TRBV11-2 and TRBJ2-3; 8 bases agree with TRBD1. In germline, CDR1 is SGHAT, CDR2 FQNNGV. The CDR3 totals 15 residues. CDR3 region: CASNLNRGSTDTQYL. The CDR3 region has the DNA TGTGCCAGCAACTTAAACAGGGGGAGCACAGATACGCAGTATCTT.

J is TRBJ2-2 and V is TRBV5-6; 12 nucleotides agree with TRBD1. CDR1 is SGHDT and CDR2 is YYEEEE in the germline V gene. The CDR3 spans 17 residues. The J segment lost 7 bases and the V segment lost 6 bases, leaving 13 bases of the junction unmatched. The CDR3 DNA sequence: TGTGCCAGCATCCCTTCCTCCGGGACAGGGGGCAGCGGGGAGCTGTTTTTT. It encodes CASIPSSGTGGSGELFF.

The rearrangement joins TRBV30 to TRBJ1-5; D is uncertain. The CDR3 has 12 residues. Germline lookup yields CDR1 GTSNPN and CDR2 SVGIG (reference sequence). The ends were cut back, 2 bases at V and 11 bases at J, with 13 bases in the middle. CDR3 DNA: TGTGCCTGGAGTCAAGACCGGCAGTCCCAGCATTTT. It yields the protein CAWSQDRQSQHF.

Notes on this clonotype: One junction end disagrees with the germline gene, perhaps due to a read error. V is TRBV11-2 and J is TRBJ2-3; 9 nucleotides match TRBD1. This CDR3 spans 15 amino acids. Per germline, CDR1 SGHAT and CDR2 FQNNGV. CDR3 coding DNA: TGTGCTAGCAGCACAGGGACAGGGCTGGCAGATACGCAGTATTTT. It codes for CASSTGTGLADTQYF.

This sequence joins TRBV6-1 and TRBJ1-1, with D hard to call. CDR1 is MNHNS and CDR2 is SASEGT in the germline V gene. The germline V and J ends were trimmed by 3 bases and 7 bases, with 12 bases remaining between them. The CDR3 covers 13 residues. The CDR3 is CASSDGVHSEAFF. CDR3 DNA: TGTGCCAGCAGTGACGGGGTCCACAGTGAAGCTTTCTTT.

For this clonotype: This could be a read error, since a much larger clone is one nucleotide away. Given the absence of the conserved phenylalanine or tryptophan at the CDR3 end, a read error is likely. V usage is TRBV10-3 and J usage is TRBJ1-1; 8 positions match TRBD1. After removal of 8 bases from V and 5 bases from J, the junction contained 4 bases not matched to a gene. The germline V gene has CDR1 ENHRY and CDR2 SYGVKD. This CDR3 spans 12 amino acids. This chain's CDR3 is CAIQGASTEAFS. CDR3 sequence (DNA): TGTGCCATCCAGGGGGCTAGTACTGAAGCTTTCTCT.

This chain joins TRBV7-8 and TRBJ1-6, with TRBD1 as a possible D gene (6 bases). The germline V and J ends were trimmed by 5 bases and 8 bases, with 13 bases remaining between them. From germline, CDR1 is SGHVS and CDR2 FQNEAQ. The CDR3 length is 14 residues. CDR3 coding DNA: TGTGCCAGCAGCGGGGAGGGGGGCTATTCACCCCTCCACTTT. Its protein is CASSGEGGYSPLHF.

This clonotype was seen a single time. An end of the junction does not agree with germline; a read error may underlie this. CDR3 amino acids: CVSSARPFLVNTGEQFF. The CDR3, as DNA: TGTGTCAGCAGCGCCCGGCCTTTCCTAGTTAACACCGGGGAGCAGTTTTTT. This chain connects TRBV11-1 to TRBJ2-2, with D possibly being TRBD2 (5 bases). Germline V gives CDR1 SGHAT, CDR2 FQDESV (reference sequence). The CDR3 loop spans 17 amino acids.

This clonotype is a singleton in its sample. The gene calls are TRBV18 and TRBJ2-7; the D call may be TRBD1 or TRBD2 (6 bases each). Per germline, CDR1 KGHSH and CDR2 LQKENI. Between the trimmed V and J ends, which lost 3 bases and 4 bases, there was a span of 13 bases. The CDR3 loop spans 14 amino acids. DNA of the CDR3: TGTGCCAGCTCACCCGACGGGGGCCTGTACGAGCAGTACTTC. Amino acid sequence: CASSPDGGLYEQYF.

This chain uses TRBV5-5 with TRBJ2-5, with D maybe TRBD1 (5 bases). Germline values: CDR1 SGHKS, CDR2 YYEKEE (reference sequence). This CDR3 is built from 16 residues. Between the trimmed V and J ends, which lost 4 bases and 0 bases, there was a span of 16 bases. CDR3 nucleotides: TGTGCCAGCAGCCCCGTTCCCACAGGCTACCAAGAGACCCAGTACTTC. Amino acids: CASSPVPTGYQETQYF.

About this clonotype itself: This sequence may be a read error, since a much larger clone differs from it by one base. This chain links TRBV10-2 with TRBJ2-3; no reliable D call. The length of the CDR3 is 15 residues. V was trimmed by 4 bases and J by 5 bases, leaving 16 bases between them. CDR1 is WSHSY and CDR2 is SAAADI in the germline V gene. The CDR3, as DNA: TGCGCCAGCAGTGGTAGTACCTCTAACATAGATACGCAGTATTTT. It specifies CASSGSTSNIDTQYF.

The chain carries TRBV7-9 and TRBJ1-5; 7 nucleotides match TRBD1. V lost 5 bases, J lost 1 base, and 5 bases stayed unmatched. CDR1 is SEHNR and CDR2 is FQNEAQ in the germline V gene (reference sequence). The CDR3 covers 15 residues. The CDR3 DNA is TGTGCCAGCAGCCTAGGGGGCTTGAGCAATCAGCCCCAGCATTTT. Its translation is CASSLGGLSNQPQHF.